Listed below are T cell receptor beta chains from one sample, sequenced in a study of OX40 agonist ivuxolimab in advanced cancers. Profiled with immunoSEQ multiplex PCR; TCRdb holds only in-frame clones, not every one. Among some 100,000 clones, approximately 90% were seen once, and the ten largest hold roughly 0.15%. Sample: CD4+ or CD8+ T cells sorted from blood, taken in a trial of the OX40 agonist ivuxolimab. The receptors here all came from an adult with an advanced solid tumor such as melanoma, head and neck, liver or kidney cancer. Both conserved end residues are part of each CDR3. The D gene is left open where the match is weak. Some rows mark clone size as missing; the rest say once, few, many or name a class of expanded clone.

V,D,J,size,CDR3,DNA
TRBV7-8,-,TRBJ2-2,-,CASSPTGGPPGELFF,TGTGCCAGCAGCCCTACCGGGGGGCCCCCCGGGGAGCTGTTTTTT
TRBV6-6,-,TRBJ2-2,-,CASRPTGAGELFF,TGTGCCAGCAGACCGACAGGTGCCGGGGAGCTGTTTTTT
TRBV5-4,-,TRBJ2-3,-,CASSLGAAGASTDTQYF,TGTGCCAGCAGCCTGGGGGCGGCGGGGGCTTCCACAGATACGCAGTATTTT
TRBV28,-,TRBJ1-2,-,CASTTPTAGGYTF,TGTGCCAGCACCACCCCAACCGCGGGAGGCTACACCTTC
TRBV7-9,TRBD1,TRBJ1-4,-,CALSGSKTGGQNNEKLFF,TGTGCCCTCTCAGGGTCGAAGACAGGGGGTCAGAATAATGAAAAACTGTTTTTT
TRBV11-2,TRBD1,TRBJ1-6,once,CASSLRDSNSPLHF,TGTGCCAGCAGCTTACGGGACAGCAATTCACCCCTCCACTTT
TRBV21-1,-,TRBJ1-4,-,CASSNLRGEKLFF,TGTGCCAGCAGCAACCTCCGGGGGGAAAAACTGTTTTTT
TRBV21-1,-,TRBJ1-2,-,CASSNPAVSWGYTF,TGTGCCAGCAGCAATCCGGCCGTCTCCTGGGGCTACACCTTC
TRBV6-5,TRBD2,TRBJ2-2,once,CASSLTSGVFF,TGTGCCAGCAGCTTGACTAGCGGGGTGTTTTTT
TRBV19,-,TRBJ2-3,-,CASSIEGGTDTQYF,TGTGCCAGTAGTATTGAGGGAGGCACAGATACGCAGTATTTT
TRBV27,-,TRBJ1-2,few,CASSLQGPNYGYTF,TGTGCCAGCAGTTTGCAGGGCCCGAACTATGGCTACACCTTC
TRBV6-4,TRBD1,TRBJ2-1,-,CASSDRAGRGRGEQFF,TGTGCCAGCAGTGATCGTGCGGGCAGGGGGCGCGGTGAGCAGTTCTTC
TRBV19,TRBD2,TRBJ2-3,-,CASSPLRERLGTQYF,TGTGCCAGTAGTCCACTGCGGGAGCGGTTAGGTACGCAGTATTTT
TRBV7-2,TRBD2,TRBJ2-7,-,CASSYRVLGGGPDEQYF,TGTGCCAGCAGCTATAGGGTCCTGGGCGGGGGGCCCGACGAGCAGTACTTC
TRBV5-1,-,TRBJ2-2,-,CASSWTGTVNTGELFF,TGCGCCAGCAGCTGGACCGGGACCGTTAACACCGGGGAGTTGTTTTTT
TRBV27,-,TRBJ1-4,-,CASSYFGGPPNEKLFF,TGTGCCAGCAGTTATTTTGGGGGCCCACCGAATGAAAAACTGTTTTTT
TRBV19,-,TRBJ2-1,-,CASRKSNEQFF,TGTGCCAGCCGAAAATCGAATGAGCAGTTCTTC
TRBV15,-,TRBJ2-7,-,CATSRISDGSYYEQYF,TGTGCCACCAGCAGAATCTCAGACGGATCCTACTACGAGCAGTACTTC
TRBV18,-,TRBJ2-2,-,CASSLGNTGELFF,TGTGCCAGCTCACTCGGAAACACCGGGGAGCTGTTTTTT
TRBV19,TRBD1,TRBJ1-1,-,CAASSLRTGGHLNTEAFF,TGTGCCGCGTCTTCCCTGAGGACAGGGGGCCACCTGAACACTGAAGCTTTCTTT
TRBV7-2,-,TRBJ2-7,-,CASSPSGARYEQYF,TGTGCCAGCAGCCCTTCGGGGGCGAGGTACGAGCAGTACTTC
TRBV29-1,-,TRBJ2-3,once,CSVDLYGADTQYF,TGCAGCGTAGACCTCTATGGCGCAGATACGCAGTATTTT
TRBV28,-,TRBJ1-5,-,CASTSISGNNQPQHF,TGTGCCAGCACCTCTATTTCAGGGAACAATCAGCCCCAGCATTTT
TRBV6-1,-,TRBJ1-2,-,CGLGGWGNYGYTF,TGTGGACTGGGAGGGTGGGGGAACTATGGCTACACCTTC
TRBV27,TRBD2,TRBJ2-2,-,CASSFLAGGSTGELFF,TGTGCCAGCAGTTTTTTAGCGGGAGGGAGCACCGGGGAGCTGTTTTTT
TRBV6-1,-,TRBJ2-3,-,CASPEGRFTDTQYF,TGTGCCAGCCCCGAGGGAAGGTTCACAGATACGCAGTATTTT
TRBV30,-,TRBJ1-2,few,CAWSVIQSNYGYTF,TGTGCCTGGAGTGTAATCCAGTCTAACTATGGCTACACCTTC
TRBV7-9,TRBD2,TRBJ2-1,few,CASSLTGTSGPPEQFF,TGTGCCAGCAGCTTAACCGGGACTAGCGGGCCCCCTGAGCAGTTCTTC
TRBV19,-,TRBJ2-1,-,CASKAGGNHNEQFF,TGTGCCAGTAAGGCAGGGGGGAACCACAATGAGCAGTTCTTC
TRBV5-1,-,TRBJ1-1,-,CASSPRGSNTEAFF,TGCGCCAGCAGCCCTCGGGGTAGCAACACTGAAGCTTTCTTT
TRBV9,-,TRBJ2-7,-,CASSVEAGSSYEQYF,TGTGCCAGCAGCGTAGAGGCAGGGAGCTCCTACGAGCAGTACTTC
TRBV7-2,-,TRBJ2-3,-,CASTVLDTDTQYF,TGTGCCAGCACTGTGCTCGACACAGATACGCAGTATTTT
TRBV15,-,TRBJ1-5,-,CATSSSGVHQPQHF,TGTGCCACCAGCAGTTCGGGGGTCCATCAGCCCCAGCATTTT
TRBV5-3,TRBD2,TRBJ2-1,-,CARSAPTSGHESYNEQFF,TGTGCCAGAAGCGCACCGACTAGCGGGCACGAATCCTACAATGAGCAGTTCTTC
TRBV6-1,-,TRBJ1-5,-,CASSLGNQPQHF,TGTGCCAGTTCCTTAGGGAATCAGCCCCAGCATTTT
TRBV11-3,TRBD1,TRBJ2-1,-,CASSIGGQYNEQFF,TGTGCCAGCAGTATAGGGGGCCAGTACAATGAGCAGTTCTTC
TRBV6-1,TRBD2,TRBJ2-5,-,CASSESVAGRVVGETQYF,TGTGCCAGCAGTGAAAGTGTAGCGGGCCGGGTGGTGGGGGAGACCCAGTACTTC
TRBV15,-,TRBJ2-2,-,CATSMSGPGTGELFF,TGTGCCACCAGCATGTCCGGACCCGGGACCGGGGAGCTGTTTTTT
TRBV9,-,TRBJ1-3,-,CASSVATTGNTIYF,TGTGCCAGCAGCGTAGCGACTACTGGAAACACCATATATTTT
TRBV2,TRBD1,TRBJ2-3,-,CASRETGLDTQYF,TGTGCCAGCAGAGAGACAGGGCTAGATACGCAGTATTTT
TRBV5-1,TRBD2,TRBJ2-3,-,CASSDGLALTQYF,TGCGCCAGCAGTGACGGACTAGCTTTGACGCAGTATTTT
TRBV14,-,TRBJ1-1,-,CASSPPRHLNTEAFF,TGTGCCAGCAGCCCCCCCCGACACCTGAACACTGAAGCTTTCTTT
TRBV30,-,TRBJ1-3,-,CAWKRRITGNTIYF,TGTGCCTGGAAACGAAGGATAACTGGAAACACCATATATTTT
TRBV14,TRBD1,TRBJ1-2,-,CASSQGQGVNYGYTF,TGTGCCAGCAGCCAAGGGCAGGGGGTGAACTATGGCTACACCTTC
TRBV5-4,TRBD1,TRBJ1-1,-,CASSREQGFEAFF,TGTGCCAGCAGCAGAGAACAGGGGTTTGAAGCTTTCTTT
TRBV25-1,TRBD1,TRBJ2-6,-,CASSTRDRGVSGANVLTF,TGTGCCAGCAGTACCCGGGACAGGGGTGTTAGCGGGGCCAACGTCCTGACTTTC
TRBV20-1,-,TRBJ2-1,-,CSAFRGNEQFF,TGCAGTGCATTTAGAGGCAATGAGCAGTTCTTC
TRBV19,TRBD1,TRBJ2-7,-,CASSTPAARSGQGSGGTSYEQYF,TGTGCCAGTAGTACGCCCGCAGCCCGCTCGGGACAGGGGAGCGGCGGGACCTCCTACGAGCAGTACTTC
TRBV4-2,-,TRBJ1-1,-,CASSQAMSRDTEAFF,TGTGCCAGCAGCCAAGCCATGTCTAGGGACACTGAAGCTTTCTTT
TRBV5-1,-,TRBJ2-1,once,CASSVGTSAYNEQFF,TGCGCCAGCAGCGTGGGGACCAGCGCCTACAATGAGCAGTTCTTC
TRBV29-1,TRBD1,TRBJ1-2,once,CSVGGQGTDGYTF,TGCAGCGTTGGGGGACAGGGAACTGATGGCTACACCTTC
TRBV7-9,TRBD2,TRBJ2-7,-,CASSLLLGTSGSYEQYF,TGTGCCAGCAGCTTACTCCTCGGGACTAGCGGCTCCTACGAGCAGTACTTC
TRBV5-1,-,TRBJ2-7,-,CASSLVPYEQYF,TGCGCCAGCAGCTTAGTCCCCTACGAGCAGTACTTC
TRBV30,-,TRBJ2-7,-,CAWSGRGYEQYF,TGTGCCTGGAGTGGGCGGGGATACGAGCAGTACTTC
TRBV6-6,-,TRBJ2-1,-,CASSYSAGVNEQFF,TGTGCCAGCAGTTACTCGGCAGGGGTCAATGAGCAGTTCTTC